This T cell receptor (beta chain) was captured in a study of T cell responses to AZD1222 COVID-19 vaccine. Method: immunoSEQ multiplex PCR; TCRdb's copy keeps in-frame clones and lacks some. The sample lists 180,000 or so clones, 90% to 95% seen once, with approximately 0.58% in the top ten. Comment on this clone: Antigen unknown.

Study-wide points: Spike was spanned by vaccine-associated CD4 TCRs, which were dominant at 160-218 and 743-854.

Germline lookup yields CDR1 MDHEN and CDR2 SYDVKM. With V trimmed by 4 bases and J by 9 bases, 5 bases remained unmatched. This CDR3 contains 12 residues. The TCR was taken from an adult in good health. Sequenced here: peripheral blood, sampled on day 0 of AZD1222 vaccination. The J gene is TRBJ1-1, the V gene TRBV28; TRBD1 matches 7 bases. The CDR3 is CASSYGTEKAFF. Written as DNA, the CDR3 is TGTGCCAGCAGTTACGGGACAGAGAAAGCTTTCTTT.